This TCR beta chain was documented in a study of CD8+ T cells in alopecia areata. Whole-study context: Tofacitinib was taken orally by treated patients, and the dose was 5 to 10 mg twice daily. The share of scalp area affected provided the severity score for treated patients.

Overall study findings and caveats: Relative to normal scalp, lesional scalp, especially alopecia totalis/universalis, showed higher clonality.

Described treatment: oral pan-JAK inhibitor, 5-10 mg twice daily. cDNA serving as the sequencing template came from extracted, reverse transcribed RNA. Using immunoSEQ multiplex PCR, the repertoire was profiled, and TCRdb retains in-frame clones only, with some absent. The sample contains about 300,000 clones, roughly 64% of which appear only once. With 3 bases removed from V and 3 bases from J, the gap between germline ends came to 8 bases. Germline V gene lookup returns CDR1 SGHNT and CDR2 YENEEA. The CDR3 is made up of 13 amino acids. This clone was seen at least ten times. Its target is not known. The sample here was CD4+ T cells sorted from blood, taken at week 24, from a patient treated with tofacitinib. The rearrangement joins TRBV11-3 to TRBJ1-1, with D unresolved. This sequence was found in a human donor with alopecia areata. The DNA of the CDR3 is TGTGCCAGCAGCTTTATGAGAGACACTGAAGCTTTCTTT. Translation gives CASSFMRDTEAFF.